These 12 T cell receptor beta chains were all obtained from the same sample, sequenced in a study of tumor and adjacent non-tumor tissue in lung cancer. This sample's RNA came from whole unsorted tissue. The normal lung tissue was taken more than 3 cm from the tumor edge. The library came from three nested PCR rounds adapted from ARM-PCR protocols. Via MiXCR, TCRdb re-called the multiplex PCR reads, giving one row per CDR3 protein. The table lists some 70,000 distinct CDR3 sequences, around 70% of them singletons. The sequencing sample was made of distant non-tumor lung tissue. The receptors stem from a woman in her 50s with non-small cell lung cancer.

This clonotype was counted between two and nine times. Just one base apart from a much larger clone, this may be a read error. This chain connects TRBV20-1 to TRBJ2-3; 8 bases map to TRBD1. The CDR3 is 16 amino acids. V lost 7 bases and J lost 5; bases outside the gene matches: 17. Germline V gene data show CDR1 as DFQATT and CDR2 as SNEGSKA (reference sequence). In DNA, the CDR3 is TGCAGTGTTAGTAAATCCCGGGACAGGACAGGAGATACGCAGTATTTT. Translating gives CSVSKSRDRTGDTQYF.

With respect to this clonotype: With a much larger clone just one base away, this may be a read error. The chain is built from TRBV20-1 and TRBJ1-1; D is possibly TRBD1 (5 bases). V lost 8 bases and J lost 7, with 23 bases in between. Germline CDR1 reads DFQATT; CDR2 reads SNEGSKA (reference sequence). The CDR3 runs 14 residues. CDR3 nucleotides: TGCAGTTCTAAAACCCCGGGGCGAGGTGTTGAAGCTTTCTTT. This encodes CSSKTPGRGVEAFF.

Concerning this clonotype: Its ends do not fully match the called genes, so a read error is possible. The rearrangement uses TRBV11-2 and TRBJ2-1; 11 nucleotides match TRBD2. Per the germline V gene, CDR1 is SGHAT and CDR2 is FQNNGV. The CDR3 has 16 amino acids. The CDR3: CASSRTILAGDNGQFF. CDR3 bases: TGTGCAAGCAGCCGGACGATACTAGCGGGGGACAATGGGCAGTTCTTC.

About this clonotype: Without the conserved terminal phenylalanine or tryptophan, this CDR3 likely stems from a read error. V and J are TRBV5-5 and TRBJ2-5; D not certain. Trimming removed 4 bases from V and 2 bases from J, with 9 bases in between. The germline V gene has CDR1 SGHKS and CDR2 YYEKEE (reference sequence). The CDR3 runs 13 residues. The CDR3 bases are TGTGCCAGCAGCCCCGACATGCAAGAGACCCAGTACCTC. Its translation is CASSPDMQETQYL.

Notes on this clonotype: A much larger clone differs from this one at a single base, so this may be a read error. The chain recombines TRBV6-2 or TRBV6-3 with TRBJ2-5; no clear D gene. CDR1 is MNHEY and CDR2 is SVGEGT in the germline V gene. The CDR3 consists of 14 residues. Trimming cost V 2 bases and J 2 bases, with 9 bases left between them. CDR3 sequence reads: CASSYDAEQETQYF. CDR3 sequence (DNA): TGTGCCAGCAGTTACGATGCAGAACAAGAGACCCAGTACTTC.

This clonotype was counted a few times. The chain employs TRBV2 and TRBJ2-1, with 10 bases identical to TRBD2. The germline CDR1 and CDR2 sequences are SNHLY and FYNNEI. CDR3 size: 14 residues. The junction had 4 bases not matched to a gene; V was cut back by 6 bases and J by 5 bases. The CDR3 loop is CASSRTSGNNEQFF. CDR3 DNA: TGTGCCAGCAGCCGGACTAGCGGAAACAATGAGCAGTTCTTC.

Only a few counts were recorded for this clonotype. A much more abundant neighbour one base away suggests this may be a read error. This chain links TRBV10-3 with TRBJ2-7; D remains unclear. Germline values: CDR1 ENHRY, CDR2 SYGVKD. The CDR3 runs to 12 residues. V lost 8 bases, J lost 6 bases, and 14 bases lay in between. CDR3 region: CAIGGEGTEQYF. DNA for the CDR3: TGTGCCATCGGTGGAGAAGGAACCGAGCAGTACTTC.

With respect to this clonotype: A much larger clone differs by one base, so this may be a read error. V gene TRBV4-2 combines with J gene TRBJ2-1; 9 nucleotides match TRBD2. Per germline, CDR1 LGHNA and CDR2 YNFKEQ. V was clipped by 5 bases and J by 12 bases; unmatched bases: 14. CDR3 length equals 15 residues. CDR3 sequence reads: CASSDAGGPGDVQFF. The CDR3 nucleotides are TGTGCCAGCAGCGACGCGGGAGGGCCGGGCGATGTGCAGTTCTTC.

A remark on this clonotype: Compared with germline, one end of the junction differs, possibly owing to a read error. The chain combines TRBV20-1 with TRBJ2-1; D may correspond to TRBD1 or TRBD2 (5 bases each). The CDR3 is 13 amino acids. Germline values: CDR1 DFQATT, CDR2 SNEGSKA (reference sequence). The CDR3 nucleotides read TGCAATGCCCCTGGGGCTGACTACCTTGAGCAGCTCTTC. Amino acids: CNAPGADYLEQLF.

This clonotype was counted a single time. This sequence joins TRBV20-1 and TRBJ2-5; the D is unclear. The CDR3 loop spans 14 amino acids. The germline V gene encodes CDR1 DFQATT and CDR2 SNEGSKA (reference sequence). CDR3 DNA: TGCAATGTCCAGTACCAAGTAATCCAAGAGACCCAGTACTTC. It encodes CNVQYQVIQETQYF.

A word on this clonotype: A junction boundary mismatches the germline segment, possibly from a read error. The V and J genes are TRBV5-8 and TRBJ2-1; D ambiguous. Germline V gene data show CDR1 as SGHTS and CDR2 as YDEGEE. The CDR3 length is 15 residues. CDR3 sequence reads: CVSSKMSQAWDEQFF. The CDR3 nucleotides are TGTGTCAGCAGCAAAATGAGTCAGGCTTGGGATGAGCAGTTCTTC.

A remark on this clonotype: One end of the junction fails to match germline, which may point to a read error. V is TRBV20-1 and J is TRBJ2-1; TRBD2 agrees at 12 bases. The CDR3 runs to 14 residues. Germline CDR1 DFQATT, CDR2 SNEGSKA (reference sequence). The CDR3 sequence: CSAVPGLAGGEQFF. As DNA, the CDR3 is TGCAGTGCTGTACCGGGACTAGCGGGCGGTGAGCAGTTTTTC.